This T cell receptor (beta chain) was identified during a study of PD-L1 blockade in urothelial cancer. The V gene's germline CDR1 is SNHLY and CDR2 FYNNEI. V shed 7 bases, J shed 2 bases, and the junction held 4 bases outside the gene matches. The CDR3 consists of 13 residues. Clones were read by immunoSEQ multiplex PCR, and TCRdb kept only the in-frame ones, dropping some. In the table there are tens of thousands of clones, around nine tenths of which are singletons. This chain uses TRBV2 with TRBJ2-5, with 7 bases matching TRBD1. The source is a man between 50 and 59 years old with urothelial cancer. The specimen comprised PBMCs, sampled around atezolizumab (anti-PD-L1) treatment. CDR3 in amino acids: CASNRDRQETQYF. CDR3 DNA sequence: TGTGCCAGCAACCGGGACAGACAAGAGACCCAGTACTTC.